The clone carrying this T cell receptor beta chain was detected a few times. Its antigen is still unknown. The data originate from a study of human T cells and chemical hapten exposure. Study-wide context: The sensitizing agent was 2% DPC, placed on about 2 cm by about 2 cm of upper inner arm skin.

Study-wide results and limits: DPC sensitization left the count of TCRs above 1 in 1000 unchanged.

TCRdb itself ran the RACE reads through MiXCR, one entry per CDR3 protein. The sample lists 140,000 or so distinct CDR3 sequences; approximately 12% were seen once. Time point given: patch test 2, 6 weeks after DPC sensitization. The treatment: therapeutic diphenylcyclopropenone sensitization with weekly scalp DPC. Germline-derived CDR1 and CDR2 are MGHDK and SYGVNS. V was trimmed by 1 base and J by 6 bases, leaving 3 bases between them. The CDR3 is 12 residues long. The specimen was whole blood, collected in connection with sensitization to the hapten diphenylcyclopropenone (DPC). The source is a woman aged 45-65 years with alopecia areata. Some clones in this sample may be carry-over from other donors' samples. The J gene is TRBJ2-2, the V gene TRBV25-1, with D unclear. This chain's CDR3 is CASSEWPGELFF. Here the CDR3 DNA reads TGTGCCAGCAGTGAATGGCCCGGGGAGCTGTTTTTT.